Included here is one TCR beta chain sequence, with context. This record comes from a study of blood T cells in healthy people across ages. Peripheral blood from each donor was collected in a volume of about 9.9 milliliters. Every sample gave at least 6 micrograms of total RNA when it was extracted. Between the trimmed V and J ends, which lost 6 bases and 8 bases, there was a span of 13 bases. The V gene's germline CDR1 is DFQATT and CDR2 SNEGSKA (reference sequence). The CDR3 length is 12 residues. The authors ran a second PCR of roughly 6 to 12 cycles using a sample-barcoded 5' primer and a J-beta primer mix. Per sample, CDR3-containing paired-end reads numbered at least 2.5 million. One entry per CDR3 protein results from TCRdb running MiXCR on the 5' RACE reads. The data contain about 620,000 distinct CDR3 sequences, around 21% of them singletons.

The chain joins TRBV20-1 to TRBJ1-4; D possibly corresponds to TRBD1 (5 bases). Sequencing input: blood. This receptor was obtained from a man between 65 and 80 years old in good health. The CDR3 loop reads CSADQGWEKLFF. The CDR3 bases are TGCAGTGCAGATCAGGGATGGGAAAAACTGTTTTTT.